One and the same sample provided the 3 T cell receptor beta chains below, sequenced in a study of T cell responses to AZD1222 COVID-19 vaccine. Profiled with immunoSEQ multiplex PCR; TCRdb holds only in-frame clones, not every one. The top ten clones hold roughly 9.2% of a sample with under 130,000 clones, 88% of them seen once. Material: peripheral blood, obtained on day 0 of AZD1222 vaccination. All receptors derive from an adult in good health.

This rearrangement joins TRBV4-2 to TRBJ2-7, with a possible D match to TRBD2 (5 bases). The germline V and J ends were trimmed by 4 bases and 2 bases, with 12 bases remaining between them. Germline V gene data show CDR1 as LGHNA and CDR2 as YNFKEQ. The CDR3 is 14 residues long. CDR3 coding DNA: TGTGCCAGCAGCCGACTCGGAGGAGCCTACGAGCAGTACTTC. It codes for CASSRLGGAYEQYF.

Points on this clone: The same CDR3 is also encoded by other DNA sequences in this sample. The CDR3: CASSPPNTGELFF. CDR3 coding DNA: TGTGCCAGCTCACCGCCAAACACCGGGGAGCTGTTTTTT. This rearrangement joins TRBV18 to TRBJ2-2; D unresolved. V was cut by 3 bases and J by 2 bases, with 4 bases left in between. The CDR3 has 13 residues. Germline CDR1 reads KGHSH; CDR2 reads LQKENI.

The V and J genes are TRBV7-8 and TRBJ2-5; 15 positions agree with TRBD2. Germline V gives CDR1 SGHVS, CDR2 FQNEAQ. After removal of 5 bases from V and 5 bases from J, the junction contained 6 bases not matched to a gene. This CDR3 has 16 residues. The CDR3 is CASSQGGTSGRETQYF. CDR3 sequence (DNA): TGTGCCAGCAGCCAAGGGGGGACTAGCGGGAGGGAGACCCAGTACTTC.